Listed below are T cell receptor beta chains from one sample, sequenced in a study of T cells in Graves' hyperthyroidism and ophthalmopathy. TCRdb passed the multiplex PCR reads through MiXCR, listing each CDR3 protein once. The sample lists under 350,000 distinct CDR3 sequences, about a sixth occurring once. The sample was blood. The receptors derive from a woman aged 55-69 years with Graves' ophthalmopathy. Each CDR3 is given with its conserved first and last residue.

j_gene,v_gene,CDR3aa
TRBJ1-1,TRBV29-1,CSVVLNRGGRVWTEAFF
TRBJ2-7,TRBV5-5,CASSLFTRRWSSYEQYF
TRBJ2-3,TRBV5-6,CASSFFNLGPRADTQYF
TRBJ2-3,TRBV6-5,CASSYRGSRTDTQYF
TRBJ2-3,TRBV7-9,CASSLMTDTQYF
TRBJ2-2,TRBV7-9,CASSQAAASGELFF
TRBJ1-2,TRBV7-2,CASSLQGPFDYGYTF
TRBJ1-2,TRBV3-1,CASSRQWDANYGYTF
TRBJ1-6,TRBV20-1,CSARDVRRPLHF
TRBJ2-2,TRBV12-3/TRBV12-4,CASSLSRELFF
TRBJ2-3,TRBV20-1,CSAPGGASTDTQYF
TRBJ2-3,TRBV7-8,CASSGTSGIYTDTQYF
TRBJ2-7,TRBV27,CASSSLQGREQYF
TRBJ2-1,TRBV7-2,CASSPNTGVDEQFF
TRBJ1-2,TRBV7-9,CASSFVGGRGAYGYTF
TRBJ2-7,TRBV18,CASSPGRVVREQYF
TRBJ1-2,TRBV5-6,CASSLLGEPYGYTF
TRBJ2-3,TRBV5-1,CASSWTGVGDTQYF
TRBJ1-6,TRBV7-2,CASSLDKGGNSPLHF
TRBJ1-5,TRBV2,CASSVDRDNQPQHF
TRBJ2-5,TRBV4-3,CASSINQGGGETQYF
TRBJ1-1,TRBV30,CAWIGRDTGNTEAFF
TRBJ2-3,TRBV4-1,CASSQGPLARADTQYF
TRBJ1-1,TRBV29-1,CSVAGGNTEAFF
TRBJ2-7,TRBV18,CASSPGPHEQYF
TRBJ2-1,TRBV29-1,CSAAGFNEQFF
TRBJ2-3,TRBV12-3/TRBV12-4,CASTPTSGSHTQYF
TRBJ2-7,TRBV7-2,CASSLAVLAYGYEQYF
TRBJ2-2,TRBV19,CASSMGRGPTGELFF
TRBJ1-5,TRBV2,CASSGGVYERISNQPQHF
TRBJ2-7,TRBV28,CASRDLGLGSHEQYF
TRBJ2-5,TRBV2,CASSELAGGVETQYF
TRBJ2-3,TRBV4-2,CASSQDGQRTDTQYF
TRBJ1-6,TRBV28,CASRHRVGSPLHF
TRBJ1-2,TRBV20-1,CSATDGTVYGYTF
TRBJ2-7,TRBV28,CASRPGLTLYEQYF
TRBJ1-1,TRBV5-1,CASSLEGRQGANTEAFF
TRBJ1-1,TRBV27,CASSSPGQGWVAFF
TRBJ2-7,TRBV29-1,CSVPSEAGGYEQYF
TRBJ2-3,TRBV2,CATLVTGEADTQYF
TRBJ2-2,TRBV29-1,CSVPLGQGDPNTGELFF
TRBJ1-2,TRBV4-2,CASSPPGQQNYGYTF